Presented here are 22 T cell receptor beta chains from one specimen sequenced in a study of blood T cell repertoires in COVID-19. Produced via immunoSEQ multiplex PCR; TCRdb's table is partial and in-frame only. This sample has roughly 200,000 clones, with around 90% found just once. Sequencing was performed on peripheral blood. The origin of the receptors is a man in his fifties or sixties with acute or convalescent COVID-19.

CDR3 sequence reads: CASSPSDYQPQHF. CDR3 nucleotides: TGTGCCAGCAGCCCCAGTGACTATCAGCCCCAGCATTTT. The chain combines TRBV7-9 with TRBJ1-5; D is ambiguous. This CDR3 has 13 residues. Trimming took off 5 bases at V and 5 bases at J, with 10 bases between the two ends. The V gene's germline CDR1 is SEHNR and CDR2 FQNEAQ (reference sequence).

There are a few counts of this clone. This sequence joins TRBV9 and TRBJ1-3; perhaps TRBD1 as D (5 bases). V gave up 2 bases and J gave up 3 bases, with 18 bases separating them. Germline V CDR1 and CDR2: SGDLS, YYNGEE. The CDR3 consists of 17 residues. The CDR3 DNA is TGTGCCAGCAGCGTTTCTGCAGGGTATTCTCGTGGAAACACCATATATTTT. This translates into CASSVSAGYSRGNTIYF.

This clone was seen a few times. The chain uses TRBV4-2 and TRBJ1-1; unclear D gene. CDR3 length: 13 residues. V was shortened by 0 bases and J by 3 bases, with 5 bases between the two germline ends. Per the germline V gene, CDR1 is LGHNA and CDR2 is YNFKEQ. The CDR3 region is CASSQDQDTEAFF. In DNA form, the CDR3 reads TGTGCCAGCAGCCAAGATCAGGACACTGAAGCTTTCTTT.

The chain links TRBV4-3 to TRBJ1-1; D ambiguous. The germline gives CDR1 LGHNA, CDR2 YSLEER. The CDR3 covers 18 residues. V shed 1 base and J shed 1 base, with 19 bases lying between them. CDR3 loop: CASSQVGIASKRNTEAFF. Here the CDR3 DNA reads TGCGCCAGCAGCCAAGTTGGTATAGCTTCCAAGAGGAACACTGAAGCTTTCTTT.

This clone has only one observation. This CDR3 is CASSINPGHNYEQYF. CDR3 bases: TGTGCCAGCAGTATAAATCCGGGACACAACTACGAGCAGTACTTC. This chain connects TRBV6-5 to TRBJ2-7, with D tentatively TRBD1 (6 bases). Germline CDR1 is MNHEY and CDR2 is SVGAGI. The CDR3 spans 15 residues. V was shortened by 5 bases and J by 3 bases, with 17 bases between the two germline ends.

The chain joins TRBV4-1 to TRBJ1-4; D might be TRBD1 (6 bases). The CDR3 has 15 residues. With 5 bases removed from V and 4 bases from J, the gap between germline ends came to 14 bases. Germline lookup yields CDR1 MGHRA and CDR2 YSYEKL. The CDR3 DNA follows: TGCGCCAGCAGCAAAACTTGGGGGCATAATGAAAAACTGTTTTTT. Protein sequence: CASSKTWGHNEKLFF.

This chain links TRBV5-8 with TRBJ2-3, with 7 bases that match TRBD1. CDR1 and CDR2 from the germline V gene are SGHTS and YDEGEE. Trimming at V came to 5 bases and at J to 0 bases, leaving 6 bases not matched to a gene. The CDR3 covers 15 residues. The CDR3 here is CASRPQGVSTDTQYF. In nucleotides, the CDR3 is TGTGCCAGCAGACCTCAGGGGGTGAGCACAGATACGCAGTATTTT.

The J gene is TRBJ2-2, the V gene TRBV18; D remains ambiguous. The CDR3 extends over 16 amino acids. Between the trimmed V and J ends, which lost 6 bases and 0 bases, there was a span of 14 bases. Germline CDR1 and CDR2: KGHSH and LQKENI. The CDR3 region is CASSRDINANTGELFF. The CDR3 nucleotides read TGTGCCAGCTCCCGCGACATCAACGCGAACACCGGGGAGCTGTTTTTT. Using reference TRBV18 and TRBJ2-2 for the parts outside the CDR3, the full variable domain is NAGVMQNPRHLVRRRGQEARLRCSPMKGHSHVYWYRQLPEEGLKFMVYLQKENIIDESGMPKERFSAEFPKEGPSILRIQQVVRGDSAAYFCASSRDINANTGELFFGEGSRLTVL.

This clone was detected a few times. The J gene is TRBJ2-7, the V gene TRBV28; D possibly corresponds to TRBD2 (5 bases). The CDR3 runs 12 residues. Per germline, CDR1 MDHEN and CDR2 SYDVKM. Trimming pared 3 bases from V and 6 bases from J, leaving 9 bases between. The DNA for the CDR3 is TGTGCCAGCAGTTTGCTAGCAGGCGAGCAGTACTTC. This sequence encodes CASSLLAGEQYF.

The rearrangement uses TRBV9 and TRBJ2-2; tentatively, D is TRBD1 (5 bases). Deletions cut 6 bases from V and 8 bases from J, with 5 bases between. Germline values: CDR1 SGDLS, CDR2 YYNGEE. The CDR3 is 10 amino acids. The CDR3 loop reads CASNRGELFF. CDR3 nucleotide sequence: TGTGCCAGCAACAGGGGGGAGCTGTTTTTT.

The chain joins TRBV7-9 to TRBJ1-5; TRBD1 matches at 7 bases. This CDR3 has 15 amino acids. CDR1 is SEHNR, CDR2 FQNEAQ, per germline (reference sequence). V trimming: 4 bases; J trimming: 15 bases; junction bases outside the gene matches: 18. DNA for the CDR3: TGTGCCAGCAGCTCAAAAGGGGGCCACGGCTCGGGACTGCATTTT. Protein product: CASSSKGGHGSGLHF.

V is TRBV19 and J is TRBJ2-7; 12 bases are a match to TRBD2. The junction had 10 bases not matched to a gene; V was cut back by 7 bases and J by 3 bases. Germline V gene lookup returns CDR1 LNHDA and CDR2 SQIVND (reference sequence). This CDR3 region has 16 residues. CDR3 sequence: CASKTSGRHSYYEQYF. Here the CDR3 DNA reads TGTGCCAGTAAAACTAGCGGGAGGCATTCCTACTACGAGCAGTACTTC.

This clone was picked up one time. The germline gene is not matched at one end of the junction; a read error may be the cause. V usage is TRBV2 and J usage is TRBJ2-3; 10 nucleotides align to TRBD2. The CDR3 has 15 amino acids. The V gene's germline CDR1 is SNHLY and CDR2 FYNNEI. CDR3 loop: CASREAGGRPDTQYF. The CDR3 DNA sequence: TGTGCCAGCAGGGAAGCGGGAGGGCGCCCAGATACGCAGTATTTT.

The chain couples TRBV19 to TRBJ1-2; D gene ambiguous. This CDR3 comprises 11 residues. Germline CDR1 LNHDA, CDR2 SQIVND (reference sequence). V was clipped by 7 bases and J by 1 base, with 4 bases between them. The CDR3 protein is CASNFNYGYTF. The CDR3 DNA reads TGTGCCAGTAACTTTAACTATGGCTACACCTTC.

This chain uses TRBV3-1 (or the pseudogene TRBV3-2) with TRBJ2-7, with TRBD1 as a possible D gene (6 bases). This CDR3 region has 12 residues. V lost 4 bases, J lost 7 bases, and 11 bases lay in between. Germline V gene data show CDR1 as LGHDT and CDR2 as YNNKEL (reference sequence). The CDR3 sequence: CASSPTRGEQYF. The CDR3 nucleotides read TGTGCCAGCAGCCCCACGAGGGGGGAGCAGTACTTC.

In DNA, the CDR3 is TGTGCCATCAGTGCCGGGGGGCACACTGAAGCTTTCTTT. It encodes CAISAGGHTEAFF. The chain links TRBV10-3 to TRBJ1-1; D is perhaps TRBD1 (6 bases). The germline CDR1 and CDR2 sequences are ENHRY and SYGVKD. The V end lost 4 bases, the J end lost 3 bases, and 9 bases lay between the germline ends. There are 13 residues in the CDR3.

This sequence joins TRBV5-1 and TRBJ1-1; perhaps TRBD1 as D (5 bases). CDR1 and CDR2 (germline): SGHRS, YFSETQ. This CDR3 contains 15 residues. V dropped 4 bases and J dropped 0 bases, with 13 bases sitting between them. The CDR3 loop is CASSPGELLNTEAFF. CDR3 coding DNA: TGCGCCAGCAGCCCGGGGGAACTACTGAACACTGAAGCTTTCTTT.

This clone was counted once. The chain joins TRBV7-2 to TRBJ2-1; 12 bases map to TRBD2. J lost 8 bases, V lost 8 bases, and 4 bases had no gene match. The CDR3 contains 13 residues. From germline, CDR1 is SGHTA and CDR2 FQGNSA. CDR3 in amino acids: CASHLAGGHEQFF. The CDR3 coding sequence is TGTGCCAGCCATCTAGCGGGAGGGCATGAGCAGTTCTTC.

V is TRBV28 and J is TRBJ1-2; TRBD1 matches at 7 bases. The CDR3 runs to 13 residues. Looked up from germline, CDR1 is MDHEN and CDR2 is SYDVKM. The junction had 7 bases not matched to a gene; V was cut back by 7 bases and J by 5 bases. In DNA form, the CDR3 reads TGTGCCAGCATAAGACAGGGAGTTTATGGCTACACCTTC. It is translated as CASIRQGVYGYTF.

The chain carries TRBV28 and TRBJ2-7, with 9 bases fitting TRBD1. The V gene's germline CDR1 is MDHEN and CDR2 SYDVKM. This CDR3 spans 14 amino acids. V shed 7 bases and J 1 base; nucleotides not matched to a gene: 5. The CDR3 region is CASKRTGASYEQYV. CDR3 sequence (DNA): TGTGCCAGCAAACGGACAGGGGCTTCCTACGAGCAGTACGTC.

The chain carries TRBV14 and TRBJ1-1, with a possible D match to TRBD1 (5 bases). V lost 3 bases and J 6 bases, leaving 17 bases between the germline ends. Germline CDR1 reads SGHDN; CDR2 reads FVKESK. The CDR3 loop spans 15 amino acids. This CDR3 reads CASSQGRGQGAEAFF. The CDR3 DNA follows: TGTGCCAGCAGCCAGGGGCGGGGCCAAGGCGCTGAAGCTTTCTTT.

The rearrangement joins TRBV2 to TRBJ2-3, with TRBD1 matching over 10 bases. Germline loops: CDR1 SNHLY, CDR2 FYNNEI. The V segment lost 5 bases and the J segment 5 bases; nucleotides outside the gene matches: 10. The CDR3 totals 16 residues. The CDR3 loop reads CASSLGGQGGEDTQYF. The CDR3 nucleotides are TGTGCCAGCAGTTTAGGCGGACAGGGGGGTGAAGATACGCAGTATTTT.